These T cell receptor beta chains were read from a single sample in a study of T-cell reconstitution after alpha-beta-depleted transplantation in children. TCRdb fed the PCR reads into MiXCR, producing one record per CDR3 protein. The sample shows approximately 650,000 distinct CDR3 sequences, roughly 13% of them seen only once. The sequenced sample was PBMCs, obtained before TCRalphabeta/CD19-depleted stem cell transplant. The receptor source for this set is a girl aged 2-10 years with congenital amegakaryocytic thrombocytopenia, due to receive a stem cell transplant. CDR3s include the opening cysteine and the closing phenylalanine or tryptophan. D genes are given only for firm matches. A row's size may be missing; if present it is once, few, many or a size class.

>.|TRBV20-1|TRBD1|TRBJ1-1
TGCAGTGCGCCCGGACAGGGTAGGACTGAAGCTTTCTTT
CSAPGQGRTEAFF
>.|TRBV3-1|.|TRBJ1-1
TGTGCCAGCAGCCAAGGCCTCCGCGAAGCTTTCTTT
CASSQGLREAFF
>few|TRBV20-1|TRBD2|TRBJ2-1
TGCAGTGCTAGAAGGACTAGCGGGAGATACAATGAGCAGTTCTTC
CSARRTSGRYNEQFF
>.|TRBV6-1|TRBD1|TRBJ2-7
TGTGCCAGCAGTGAAGTGGGACAGTTTTACGAGCAGTACTTC
CASSEVGQFYEQYF
>few|TRBV28|TRBD2|TRBJ2-4
TGTGCCAGCAGCACGTGGGCTAGCGGGCTTGGATCCAAAAACATTCAGTACTTC
CASSTWASGLGSKNIQYF
>many|TRBV5-1|.|TRBJ2-6
TGCGCCAGCAGGGACGGGGCCAACGTCCTGACTTTC
CASRDGANVLTF
>.|TRBV28|.|TRBJ1-1
TGTGCCAGCAGTTTTAAATTTGTTAGACAGAAGGGGATGAACCGCGAAGATTTCTTT
CASSFKFVRQKGMNREDFF
>many|TRBV20-1|.|TRBJ2-7
TGCAGTGTCGGCGTGTATTCTAACTACGAGCAGTACTTC
CSVGVYSNYEQYF
>many|TRBV5-1|.|TRBJ2-3
TGCGCCAGCAGAGTCGGCTACGCCTCGACAGATACGCAGTATTTT
CASRVGYASTDTQYF
>many|TRBV5-1|.|TRBJ2-7
TGCGCCAGCAGCTTGGATGATCCTTCCCGCGAGCAGTACTTC
CASSLDDPSREQYF
>.|TRBV12-3/TRBV12-4|.|TRBJ2-2
TGTGCCAGCAGTTTTTCGGGAGCGGAAACCGGGGAGCTGTTTTTT
CASSFSGAETGELFF
>many|TRBV20-1|.|TRBJ1-6
TGCAGTGCTAGAGGTCAGGGGAAGGCACCCCTCCACTTT
CSARGQGKAPLHF
>many|TRBV9|TRBD2|TRBJ2-1
TGTGCCAGCAGCGAGGGACTAGCGGGGGCAAGCTCCTACAATGAGCAGTTCTTC
CASSEGLAGASSYNEQFF
>.|TRBV28|.|TRBJ2-5
TGTGCCAGCAGAAAAGGGATGATAGAGACCCAGCACTTC
CASRKGMIETQHF
>many|TRBV29-1|.|TRBJ1-1
TGCAGCGCCACACAGGGTCGGAACACTGAAGCTTTCTTT
CSATQGRNTEAFF
>.|TRBV2|TRBD2|TRBJ2-2
TGTGCCAAGAAGCGGGAGTCCACCGGGGAGCTGTTTTTT
CAKKRESTGELFF
>many|TRBV7-2|.|TRBJ2-3
TGTGCCAGCAGCTTAGCGCCAGAGGGGAATACGCAGTATTTT
CASSLAPEGNTQYF
>few|TRBV25-1|.|TRBJ2-7
TGTGCCAGCAGACAGACTAAGGTTGAAGGGGAGCAGTACTTC
CASRQTKVEGEQYF
>many|TRBV7-9|.|TRBJ2-7
TGTGCCAGCAGCCTATTCGGCTACGAGCAGTACTTC
CASSLFGYEQYF
>.|TRBV2|.|TRBJ1-5
TGTGCCAGCAGTGTAATGGACCAGCCCCAGCATTTT
CASSVMDQPQHF
>few|TRBV7-9|TRBD1|TRBJ1-3
TGTGCCAGCAGCCGGACAGGGGGCGGAAACACCATATATTTT
CASSRTGGGNTIYF
>many|TRBV20-1|.|TRBJ2-5
TGCAGTGCTAGAGCCGACAACTTCGCCGAGACCCAGTACTTC
CSARADNFAETQYF
>.|TRBV20-1|.|TRBJ1-5
TGCAGTGCTAGTAGGGGGGGTTATAGCAATCAGCCCCAGCATTTT
CSASRGGYSNQPQHF
>.|TRBV20-1|TRBD2|TRBJ2-7
TGCAGTGCTAGAGGGACTAGCGGGAGGGCCTTGCACGAGCAGTACTTC
CSARGTSGRALHEQYF
>many|TRBV28|.|TRBJ2-1
TGTGCCAGCGTGCTACGACGGCTATACAATGAGCAGTTCTTC
CASVLRRLYNEQFF
>many|TRBV5-1|.|TRBJ1-2
TGCGCCAGCAGCGTTGACAGCTATGGCTACACCTTC
CASSVDSYGYTF
>many|TRBV6-1|.|TRBJ1-1
TGTGCCAGCACCCTGAGGGATACTGATGAAGCTTTCTTT
CASTLRDTDEAFF
>many|TRBV12-3/TRBV12-4|TRBD2|TRBJ2-1
TGTGCCAGCAGACTAGCGGGAGGGTCGGGGCAGTTCTTC
CASRLAGGSGQFF
>.|TRBV9|.|TRBJ2-6
TGTGCCAGCAGCGACAGACTGGACAGAACCAACGTCCTGACTTTC
CASSDRLDRTNVLTF
>many|TRBV5-1|.|TRBJ1-1
TGCGCCAGCAATGACAACCTGAACACTGAAGCTTTCTTT
CASNDNLNTEAFF
>few|TRBV24-1|TRBD2|TRBJ2-7
TGTGCCACCTCCGACGGACTAGCGGGGCCCTCTGAGGAGCAGTACTTC
CATSDGLAGPSEEQYF
>many|TRBV29-1|.|TRBJ1-2
TGCAGCGTTAACTCTCGGGAAAACGTGTATGGCTACACCTTC
CSVNSRENVYGYTF
>few|TRBV11-2|TRBD2|TRBJ2-1
TGTGCCAGCAGCTCCTCTAGCGGGAGGGTGTATGAGCAGTTCTTC
CASSSSSGRVYEQFF
>.|TRBV7-9|TRBD1|TRBJ2-7
TGTGCCAGCAGCTTCCTAAGACAGGGATCCACCTACGAGCAGTACTTC
CASSFLRQGSTYEQYF
>.|TRBV2|.|TRBJ2-7
TGTGCCAGCACAGGGGCACGCGCCTACGAGCAGTACTTC
CASTGARAYEQYF
>.|TRBV7-8|TRBD2|TRBJ2-4
TGTGCCAGCAGCTTAGCCCGGGGGGGGGACATTCAGTACTTC
CASSLARGGDIQYF
>few|TRBV5-1|TRBD2|TRBJ2-3
TGCGCCAGCAGCCCTGGACTAGCGGAGCGCCCCAACCTTTTT
CASSPGLAERPNLF
>.|TRBV5-1|TRBD1|TRBJ1-6
TGCGCCAGCAGCTTGGGACAGGGCCACAATTCACCCCTCCACTTT
CASSLGQGHNSPLHF
>few|TRBV29-1|.|TRBJ2-1
TGCAGCGTTCAGAGGGGCTCTCCGAATGAGCAGTTCTTC
CSVQRGSPNEQFF
>.|TRBV5-1|TRBD2|TRBJ2-2
TGCGCCAGCAGCTTGCGGGACACCCGATCAAGCGGGAGAGCCGGGGAGCTGTTTTTT
CASSLRDTRSSGRAGELFF
>.|TRBV27|.|TRBJ2-2
TGTGCCAGCAGTACCCGAGGTCGGGGAACCGGGGAGCTGTTTTTT
CASSTRGRGTGELFF
>many|TRBV29-1|.|TRBJ2-1
TGCAGCGTAGGACCCGACAATGAGCAGTTCTTC
CSVGPDNEQFF
>many|TRBV7-9|.|TRBJ2-7
TGTGCCAGCAGCTTGACAGTCCATGGGGACGAGCAGTACTTC
CASSLTVHGDEQYF
>many|TRBV5-1|.|TRBJ1-1
TGCGCCAGCAGCTTGGTGGGCTTTGAGGCCACTGAAGCTTTCTTT
CASSLVGFEATEAFF
>few|TRBV12-3/TRBV12-4|TRBD1|TRBJ2-7
TGTGCCAGCACCCAGGGGGACAGGACCTACGAGCAGTACTTC
CASTQGDRTYEQYF
>.|TRBV5-1|TRBD2|TRBJ2-7
TGCGCCAGCAGCTTGGCCGAACTAGCGGGAGTCTTAACCTACGAGCAGTACTTC
CASSLAELAGVLTYEQYF
>many|TRBV21-1|.|TRBJ1-2
TGTGCCAGCATCGTAAAGGGTGGGGCGCCCGACGACTATGGCTACACCTTC
CASIVKGGAPDDYGYTF
>.|TRBV4-2|TRBD2|TRBJ2-1
TGTGCCAGCAGCCAAGACATTCCCCTTGGACTACTAGCGGGAGGTTACAATGAGCAGTTCTTC
CASSQDIPLGLLAGGYNEQFF
>many|TRBV28|.|TRBJ2-7
TGTGCCAGCAGTTCGCCCCTGTGGGCGGAGCAGTACTTC
CASSSPLWAEQYF
>few|TRBV20-1|.|TRBJ2-5
TGCAGTGCCCTGGGAAACGAAGCGACCACCCAGTACTTC
CSALGNEATTQYF
>.|TRBV7-6|.|TRBJ2-5
TGTGCCAGCAGCTCGAGCGGGCTCCAAGAGACCCAGTACTTC
CASSSSGLQETQYF
>few|TRBV6-1|TRBD2|TRBJ2-2
TGTGCCAGCACCAGGACTAGGAACACCGGGGAGCTGTTTTTT
CASTRTRNTGELFF
>.|TRBV4-1|.|TRBJ1-1
TGCGCCAGCAGCCCATTTGACAGGAACACTGAAGCTTTCTTT
CASSPFDRNTEAFF
>many|TRBV29-1|.|TRBJ1-1
TGCAGCGGTGGGACGGAAGCTTTCTTT
CSGGTEAFF